This T cell receptor beta chain was identified during a study of cytomegalovirus exposure and HLA in healthy donors. This clone is a singleton in its sample. The trim removed 3 bases at V and 8 bases at J, leaving 8 bases unmatched. Per the germline V gene, CDR1 is MNHNS and CDR2 is SASEGT. This CDR3 spans 15 amino acids. The PCR made use of 60 Vbeta and 13 Jbeta primers. Libraries were prepared by immunoSEQ multiplex PCR; TCRdb keeps only in-frame clonotypes and omits some of them. The sample has about 180,000 clones, about four fifths seen once; the top ten hold 4.8%. The clonotype originates from a girl under 18 in good health and CMV-seropositive. The chain carries TRBV6-1 and TRBJ1-4; 8 bases align to TRBD1. Sequences were obtained from PBMCs. DNA of the CDR3: TGTGCCAGCAGTGACCCGACAGGGGTGGGCGAAAAACTGTTTTTT. This encodes CASSDPTGVGEKLFF.